The 29 T cell receptor beta chains in this list originate from one sample, sequenced in a study of blood T cell repertoires in COVID-19. This table comes from immunoSEQ multiplex PCR, and its TCRdb copy is limited to in-frame clones, with some not included. The top ten clones hold over 9.5% of a sample with 200,000 to 250,000 clones, about 82% of them seen once. The sample taken for sequencing was peripheral blood. These receptors were taken from an elderly woman with acute or convalescent COVID-19.

This sequence joins TRBV4-3 and TRBJ1-5; D remains ambiguous. The CDR3 consists of 13 residues. With 2 bases removed from V and 5 bases from J, the gap between germline ends came to 7 bases. Germline assignment: CDR1 LGHNA and CDR2 YSLEER. In DNA form, the CDR3 reads TGCGCCAGCAGCCAATCAGGTTATCAGCCCCAGCATTTT. This encodes CASSQSGYQPQHF.

The chain employs TRBV6-1 and TRBJ1-5, with D unclear. Trimming cost V 4 bases and J 3 bases, with 7 bases left between them. The CDR3 runs to 13 residues. The germline V gene has CDR1 MNHNS and CDR2 SASEGT. The CDR3 nucleotides read TGTGCCAGCAGTGCAGCCCACAATCAGCCCCAGCATTTT. Protein: CASSAAHNQPQHF.

The rearrangement links TRBV4-3 to TRBJ2-1, with 8 positions matching TRBD2. This CDR3 has 18 residues. Germline V CDR1 and CDR2: LGHNA, YSLEER. The V gene end was trimmed by 3 bases and the J gene end by 0 bases; junction bases not matched to a gene: 10. The CDR3 DNA reads as TGCGCCAGCAGCCAGGGCTCGGGGGGGCCGAGCTCCTACAATGAGCAGTTCTTC. This encodes CASSQGSGGPSSYNEQFF.

The V call is TRBV3-1 (or the pseudogene TRBV3-2), the J call TRBJ1-1; D not certain. The CDR3 runs 14 residues. Germline V gene data show CDR1 as LGHDT and CDR2 as YNNKEL (reference sequence). Deletions cut 4 bases from V and 0 bases from J, with 9 bases between. This CDR3 reads CASSRDTMNTEAFF. The CDR3 DNA reads as TGTGCCAGCAGCCGAGACACAATGAACACTGAAGCTTTCTTT.

The J gene is TRBJ1-1, the V gene TRBV29-1; weak D call: TRBD1 (5 bases). The V and J ends lost 6 bases and 6 bases respectively, with 17 bases between them. This CDR3 region has 13 residues. Germline CDR1 SQVTM, CDR2 ANQGSEA. The CDR3 DNA reads as TGCAGCGTAGTGGGACTTGCAAGGTCTGAAGCTTTCTTT. Its protein is CSVVGLARSEAFF.

This clone has a handful of counts. This sequence joins TRBV5-5 and TRBJ2-7; 13 bases align to TRBD2. Per the germline V gene, CDR1 is SGHKS and CDR2 is YYEKEE (reference sequence). The V and J ends lost 4 bases and 2 bases, in that order; junction bases with no gene match: 3. The CDR3 covers 15 residues. The CDR3 coding sequence is TGTGCCAGCAGCCCCGGGACTAGCGGGACCTACGAGCAGTACTTC. Its translation: CASSPGTSGTYEQYF. The variable domain in full, with the rest retrieved from reference TRBV5-5 and TRBJ2-7, is DAGVTQSPTHLIKTRGQQVTLRCSPISGHKSVSWYQQVLGQGPQFIFQYYEKEERGRGNFPDRFSARQFPNYSSELNVNALLLGDSALYLCASSPGTSGTYEQYFGPGTRLTVT.

The chain couples TRBV28 to TRBJ1-4; possibly TRBD1 for D (5 bases). The CDR3 extends over 15 amino acids. In germline, CDR1 is MDHEN, CDR2 SYDVKM. The V and J ends lost 4 bases and 8 bases respectively, with 17 bases between them. The CDR3, as DNA: TGTGCCAGCAGTTCCTCGGGGGTCGGGGTAGAAAAACTGTTTTTT. Protein: CASSSSGVGVEKLFF. The full variable domain, its missing parts supplied by reference TRBV28 and TRBJ1-4, is DVKVTQSSRYLVKRTGEKVFLECVQDMDHENMFWYRQDPGLGLRLIYFSYDVKMKEKGDIPEGYSVSREKKERFSLILESASTNQTSMYLCASSSSGVGVEKLFFGSGTQLSVL.

The J gene is TRBJ2-1, the V gene TRBV11-3; D is ambiguous. CDR1 and CDR2 from the germline V gene are SGHNT and YENEEA. The CDR3 is made up of 12 amino acids. V shed 4 bases and J shed 9 bases, with 10 bases lying between them. Written as DNA, the CDR3 is TGTGCCAGCAGCTACTACTTGGGTGAGCAGTTCTTC. This sequence encodes CASSYYLGEQFF.

The chain employs TRBV4-3 and TRBJ2-3, with TRBD2 matching 11 bases. After removal of 4 bases from V and 3 bases from J, the junction contained 6 bases not matched to a gene. The CDR3 contains 16 residues. CDR1 and CDR2 (germline): LGHNA, YSLEER. The CDR3 coding sequence is TGCGCCAGCAGCCCCCTTAGCGGGGGGGAGACAGATACGCAGTATTTT. Its protein product is CASSPLSGGETDTQYF.

The chain uses TRBV11-1 and TRBJ1-4; D is undetermined. This CDR3 is built from 12 residues. Trimming stripped 6 bases from V and 13 bases from J, with 15 bases between. Germline V gene data show CDR1 as SGHAT and CDR2 as FQDESV (reference sequence). This CDR3 reads CASRTGRDRLFF. CDR3 nucleotide sequence: TGTGCCAGCAGGACTGGTCGCGACCGACTGTTTTTT.

This clone was recorded a few times. The chain is built from TRBV21-1 and TRBJ2-7; the table's D call, TRBD1, has no DNA check behind it. TRBV21-1 is noted as a pseudogene. The CDR3 is 14 amino acids. The CDR3 coding sequence is TGTGCCAGCAGCCCGGACAGGGTGGCCTGCGAGCAGTACTTC. Protein sequence: CASSPDRVACEQYF.

The genes are TRBV7-3 and TRBJ1-2; D call uncertain. Germline CDR1 SGHTA, CDR2 FQGTGA. Deletions cut 8 bases from V and 2 bases from J, with 6 bases between. The CDR3 covers 11 residues. CDR3 protein: CASVENYGYTF. In DNA form, the CDR3 reads TGTGCCAGCGTAGAGAACTATGGCTACACCTTC.

Remarks on this clone: Other DNA sequences in this specimen translate into the identical CDR3. The chain is built from TRBV6-5 and TRBJ1-2, with TRBD1 matching 8 bases. Germline V gives CDR1 MNHEY, CDR2 SVGAGI. V gave up 0 bases and J gave up 3 bases; unmatched junction bases: 0. CDR3 length equals 14 residues. The CDR3 reads CASSYSTGDYGYTF. The CDR3 DNA reads TGTGCCAGCAGTTACTCGACAGGGGACTATGGCTACACCTTC.

CDR3 nucleotide sequence: TGTGCCAGCAGTTACGGGGAAGCGGTAGCTTTCTTT. Translation: CASSYGEAVAFF. This sequence joins TRBV6-2 or TRBV6-3 and TRBJ1-1; D is unclear. Germline CDR1 is MNHEY and CDR2 is SVGEGT. The CDR3 has 12 residues. V shed 2 bases and J shed 10 bases, with 11 bases lying between them.

This clone was recorded a few times. J is TRBJ2-7 and V is TRBV12-3 or TRBV12-4, with D possibly being TRBD2 (5 bases). The CDR3 consists of 13 residues. V was clipped by 1 base and J by 5 bases, with 9 bases between them. CDR3 nucleotides: TGTGCCAGCAGTTTAGGTGCCGGGAACGAGCAGTACTTC. Translating gives CASSLGAGNEQYF.

The chain uses TRBV12-5 and TRBJ1-1; D uncertain. V was pared by 2 bases and J by 1 base, with 5 bases between. Germline CDR1 and CDR2: LGHNT and FRNRAP. The CDR3 extends over 13 amino acids. The CDR3 DNA reads as TGTGCTAGTGGTTTGCCCAGGAACACTGAAGCTTTCTTT. It specifies CASGLPRNTEAFF.

This clone has only a few counts. The J gene is TRBJ2-7, the V gene TRBV5-8, with 14 bases matching TRBD2. The CDR3 covers 17 residues. Germline-derived CDR1 and CDR2 are SGHTS and YDEGEE. The trim removed 5 bases at V and 5 bases at J, leaving 12 bases unmatched. CDR3 protein: CASRPGQGLAGVHEQYF. The CDR3 DNA reads as TGTGCCAGCAGGCCGGGACAGGGACTAGCGGGAGTACACGAGCAGTACTTC. The whole variable domain, filled in from reference TRBV5-8 and TRBJ2-7, reads EAGVTQSPTHLIKTRGQQATLRCSPISGHTSVYWYQQALGLGLQFLLWYDEGEERNRGNFPPRFSGRQFPNYSSELNVNALELEDSALYLCASRPGQGLAGVHEQYFGPGTRLTVT.

CDR3 sequence: CASSLEGTVGSGNTIYF. The CDR3 DNA is TGTGCCAGCAGCTTAGAAGGGACAGTAGGCTCTGGAAACACCATATATTTT. V is TRBV7-2 and J is TRBJ1-3; 7 bases fit TRBD1. J lost 0 bases, V lost 1 base, and 6 bases had no gene match. CDR3 length equals 17 residues. Germline V CDR1 and CDR2: SGHTA, FQGNSA.

This clone appeared once. The J gene is TRBJ2-7, the V gene TRBV6-5; 7 bases line up with TRBD1. Germline CDR1 and CDR2: MNHEY and SVGAGI. J lost 6 bases, V lost 2 bases, and 4 bases had no gene match. The CDR3 runs 13 residues. In DNA form, the CDR3 reads TGTGCCAGCAGTTACAGGGGGCTGGGCGAGCAGTACTTC. It translates to CASSYRGLGEQYF.

This chain connects TRBV6-1 to TRBJ1-5; D possibly corresponds to TRBD1 (5 bases). The V end was cut by 2 bases, the J end by 7 bases, with 12 bases between. Per the germline V gene, CDR1 is MNHNS and CDR2 is SASEGT. The CDR3 is 14 residues long. The CDR3 region is CASSEWGEDQPQHF. Written as DNA, the CDR3 is TGTGCCAGCAGTGAATGGGGGGAGGACCAGCCCCAGCATTTT.

The chain is built from TRBV30 and TRBJ2-7; 10 bases map to TRBD1. The germline gives CDR1 GTSNPN, CDR2 SVGIG (reference sequence). This CDR3 contains 17 residues. V dropped 2 bases and J dropped 3; count of bases not matched to a gene: 13. As DNA, the CDR3 is TGTGCCTGGAGTCCGGGACAGGGGTCATTTATCGTCTACGAGCAGTACTTC. Protein product: CAWSPGQGSFIVYEQYF. Looking up the rest from reference TRBV30 and TRBJ2-7 gives the full variable domain: SQTIHQWPATLVQPVGSPLSLECTVEGTSNPNLYWYRQAAGRGLQLLFYSVGIGQISSEVPQNLSASRPQDRQFILSSKKLLLSDSGFYLCAWSPGQGSFIVYEQYFGPGTRLTVT.

This chain's CDR3 is CASSGGSERGGEAFF. In DNA form, the CDR3 reads TGTGCCAGCAGTGGGGGTTCAGAAAGGGGAGGTGAAGCTTTCTTT. This rearrangement joins TRBV6-2 or TRBV6-3 to TRBJ1-1; D is possibly TRBD1 (5 bases). Germline CDR1 is MNHEY and CDR2 is SVGEGT. V was shortened by 5 bases and J by 7 bases, with 20 bases between the two germline ends. This CDR3 has 15 residues.

This clone was detected only once. The V call is TRBV2, the J call TRBJ1-4; a possible D gene is TRBD1 (5 bases). V lost 2 bases, J lost 5 bases, and 15 bases lay in between. Per the germline V gene, CDR1 is SNHLY and CDR2 is FYNNEI. The CDR3 is made up of 16 amino acids. In nucleotides, the CDR3 is TGTGCCAGCAGTGAAATCCAGGGCGATGGGAATGAAAAACTGTTTTTT. It yields the protein CASSEIQGDGNEKLFF.

This chain links TRBV7-9 with TRBJ2-7; D is uncertain. This CDR3 has 14 amino acids. Germline CDR1 and CDR2: SEHNR and FQNEAQ (reference sequence). V lost 1 base and J lost 0, with 7 bases in between. In nucleotides, the CDR3 is TGTGCCAGCAGCTTAGGGGCTAACTCCTACGAGCAGTACTTC. Encoded protein: CASSLGANSYEQYF.

This clone was observed a few times. The chain has TRBV25-1 and TRBJ2-1; 8 nucleotides match TRBD1. Per the germline V gene, CDR1 is MGHDK and CDR2 is SYGVNS. This CDR3 region has 16 residues. The trim removed 2 bases at V and 4 bases at J, leaving 7 bases unmatched. CDR3 sequence: CASSEIGTGLYNEQFF. The CDR3 DNA is TGTGCCAGCAGTGAAATTGGGACAGGTTTATACAATGAGCAGTTCTTC.

V and J are TRBV10-1 and TRBJ2-3; 12 nucleotides agree with TRBD2. The trim removed 3 bases at V and 5 bases at J, leaving 9 bases unmatched. In germline, CDR1 is WNHNN, CDR2 SYGVQD (reference sequence). The CDR3 extends over 17 amino acids. CDR3 in amino acids: CASSESLAGGPKDTQYF. Written as DNA, the CDR3 is TGCGCCAGCAGTGAAAGTCTAGCGGGAGGGCCGAAAGATACGCAGTATTTT.

The V gene is TRBV6-1, the J gene TRBJ2-7; the D gene is possibly TRBD1 (6 bases). This CDR3 has 14 amino acids. Germline CDR1 reads MNHNS; CDR2 reads SASEGT. V was cut by 2 bases and J by 6 bases, with 14 bases left in between. CDR3 region: CASSEQDSVSEQYF. The CDR3 nucleotides are TGTGCCAGCAGTGAACAGGACAGTGTAAGCGAGCAGTACTTC.

The gene calls are TRBV2 and TRBJ1-6; 11 bases align to TRBD1. The V gene's germline CDR1 is SNHLY and CDR2 FYNNEI. Trimming at V came to 4 bases and at J to 10 bases, leaving 9 bases not matched to a gene. The CDR3 has 16 residues. The CDR3 reads CASSVEGTGGASPLHF. CDR3 DNA sequence: TGTGCCAGCAGTGTAGAAGGGACAGGGGGGGCCTCACCCCTCCACTTT.

V usage is TRBV25-1 and J usage is TRBJ2-5, with 7 bases matching TRBD1. V shed 6 bases, J shed 4 bases, and the junction held 8 bases outside the gene matches. From germline, CDR1 is MGHDK and CDR2 SYGVNS. The length of the CDR3 is 14 residues. DNA for the CDR3: TGTGCCAGCAGCTCGACAGGGCGGCGAGAGACCCAGTACTTC. Translated, it gives CASSSTGRRETQYF.